This is a list of T cell receptor beta chains from one sample in a study of monozygotic twins with inflammatory bowel disease. TCRdb re-called the 5' RACE reads; one entry per CDR3 protein, DNA not given. In total, the table holds around 400,000 distinct CDR3 sequences. Sequencing was carried out using blood. The receptors were gathered from a human donor with ulcerative colitis or Crohn's disease, or a healthy co-twin of an affected twin (not recorded which). Each CDR3 is given with its conserved first and last residue.

len: 16
j_gene: TRBJ2-1
v_gene: TRBV27
CDR3aa: CASSSLTGATYNEQFF

len: 16
j_gene: TRBJ2-4
v_gene: TRBV7-2
CDR3aa: CASSPRRAGGINIQYF

len: 14
j_gene: TRBJ1-4
v_gene: TRBV7-8
CDR3aa: CASSLGQGAEKLFF

len: 16
j_gene: TRBJ2-2
v_gene: TRBV9
CDR3aa: CASSNPLMANTGELFF

len: 16
j_gene: TRBJ1-4
v_gene: TRBV7-9
CDR3aa: CASSLGTGGEEEKLFF

len: 15
j_gene: TRBJ1-4
v_gene: TRBV12-3/TRBV12-4
CDR3aa: CASSLRVDNAEKLFF

len: 16
j_gene: TRBJ1-4
v_gene: TRBV7-9
CDR3aa: CASSPPGTGVNEKLFF

len: 15
j_gene: TRBJ2-5
v_gene: TRBV6-1
CDR3aa: CASSAERGGIGAQYF

len: 13
j_gene: TRBJ2-3
v_gene: TRBV9
CDR3aa: CASSFTQGDTQYF

len: 15
j_gene: TRBJ2-1
v_gene: TRBV27
CDR3aa: CASSLRSLAENEQFF

len: 12
j_gene: TRBJ2-7
v_gene: TRBV15
CDR3aa: CATSRAGYEQYF

len: 13
j_gene: TRBJ2-1
v_gene: TRBV28
CDR3aa: CASIAGGQYEQFF

len: 15
j_gene: TRBJ2-5
v_gene: TRBV10-3
CDR3aa: CAISVPTGGEETQYF

len: 14
j_gene: TRBJ1-1
v_gene: TRBV12-3/TRBV12-4
CDR3aa: CASSLQATNTEAFF

len: 13
j_gene: TRBJ2-7
v_gene: TRBV15
CDR3aa: CATSRRELSEQYF

len: 15
j_gene: TRBJ1-6
v_gene: TRBV5-1
CDR3aa: CASSPRLVGNSPLHF

len: 17
j_gene: TRBJ2-1
v_gene: TRBV20-1
CDR3aa: CSALGLAGQASYNEQFF

len: 14
j_gene: TRBJ2-5
v_gene: TRBV20-1
CDR3aa: CSATPSGSQETQYF

len: 18
j_gene: TRBJ2-7
v_gene: TRBV5-1
CDR3aa: CASSLGASRQEISYEQYF

len: 15
j_gene: TRBJ2-7
v_gene: TRBV12-3/TRBV12-4
CDR3aa: CASSLTQNRDPEQYF

len: 13
j_gene: TRBJ2-1
v_gene: TRBV6-5
CDR3aa: CASRWTDHNEQFF

len: 14
j_gene: TRBJ2-1
v_gene: TRBV7-2
CDR3aa: CASSLEQENNEQFF

len: 13
j_gene: TRBJ2-2
v_gene: TRBV18
CDR3aa: CASSGTSSGELFF

len: 15
j_gene: TRBJ1-2
v_gene: TRBV7-2
CDR3aa: CASSLGLAGIYGYTF

len: 15
j_gene: TRBJ2-3
v_gene: TRBV27
CDR3aa: CASTNIAGGHLTQYF

len: 16
j_gene: TRBJ2-6
v_gene: TRBV7-2
CDR3aa: CASSLHRGPGANVLTF

len: 16
j_gene: TRBJ1-3
v_gene: TRBV7-9
CDR3aa: CASSRRETPGGNTIYF

len: 16
j_gene: TRBJ2-1
v_gene: TRBV20-1
CDR3aa: CSAIHSGRALGNEQFF

len: 14
j_gene: TRBJ1-1
v_gene: TRBV4-1
CDR3aa: CASSQEQGGTEAFF

len: 13
j_gene: TRBJ1-6
v_gene: TRBV7-2
CDR3aa: CASSRPTGSPLHF

len: 13
j_gene: TRBJ1-2
v_gene: TRBV4-1
CDR3aa: CASSRTGSWGYTF

len: 18
j_gene: TRBJ2-2
v_gene: TRBV2
CDR3aa: CASSEGRVASGITGELFF

len: 13
j_gene: TRBJ1-6
v_gene: TRBV7-2
CDR3aa: CASSGNGGSPLHF

len: 16
j_gene: TRBJ1-2
v_gene: TRBV7-3
CDR3aa: CASSLTGEEDLYGYTF

len: 11
j_gene: TRBJ1-6
v_gene: TRBV20-1
CDR3aa: CSVWVIGQLHF

len: 17
j_gene: TRBJ1-6
v_gene: TRBV13
CDR3aa: CASKILRDRGYNSPLHF

len: 15
j_gene: TRBJ2-2
v_gene: TRBV28
CDR3aa: CASNLAGRNTGELFF

len: 18
j_gene: TRBJ2-7
v_gene: TRBV3-1
CDR3aa: CASSQASHTGASSYEQYF

len: 14
j_gene: TRBJ1-2
v_gene: TRBV27
CDR3aa: CASSSVTGGYGYTF

len: 15
j_gene: TRBJ2-2
v_gene: TRBV5-1
CDR3aa: CASSLDGPNTGELFF

len: 15
j_gene: TRBJ1-2
v_gene: TRBV15
CDR3aa: CATSRGDRDIYGYTF

len: 15
j_gene: TRBJ2-1
v_gene: TRBV11-2
CDR3aa: CASSLAGEGGNEQFF

len: 14
j_gene: TRBJ1-2
v_gene: TRBV20-1
CDR3aa: CSASPGGVGYGYTF

len: 15
j_gene: TRBJ2-7
v_gene: TRBV20-1
CDR3aa: CSARDRAGGNYEQYF

len: 15
j_gene: TRBJ2-5
v_gene: TRBV11-2
CDR3aa: CASSLVRGIQETQYF

len: 22
j_gene: TRBJ2-1
v_gene: TRBV5-1
CDR3aa: CASAQSPPGSGSKSSSYNEQFF

len: 13
j_gene: TRBJ2-5
v_gene: TRBV18
CDR3aa: CASSPGLRETQYF

len: 15
j_gene: TRBJ1-2
v_gene: TRBV18
CDR3aa: CASSPRPSRDYGYTF

len: 16
j_gene: TRBJ2-5
v_gene: TRBV3-1
CDR3aa: CASSLTSGQLQETQYF

len: 14
j_gene: TRBJ1-4
v_gene: TRBV19
CDR3aa: CASSRGAQNEKLFF

len: 14
j_gene: TRBJ2-7
v_gene: TRBV4-1
CDR3aa: CASSRLTDYYEQYF

len: 15
j_gene: TRBJ1-2
v_gene: TRBV5-5
CDR3aa: CASSTNGEGSRGYTF

len: 15
j_gene: TRBJ2-2
v_gene: TRBV30
CDR3aa: CAWSPGGADTGELFF